The 24 T cell receptor beta chains below all came from one sample that was sequenced in a study of T-cell memory formation after mild COVID-19. TCRdb passed the 5' RACE reads through MiXCR, listing each CDR3 protein once. The sample has about 390,000 distinct CDR3 sequences; about a sixth are singletons. Sequenced: PBMCs or a T cell subset sorted from them (not recorded which). These receptors originate from a man younger than 35 who had mild COVID-19 (a few samples of this study predate the infection). Cell type and time point are not known.

The gene calls are TRBV5-5 and TRBJ2-3; perhaps TRBD1 as D (6 bases). The CDR3 covers 15 residues. V was shortened by 2 bases and J by 6 bases, with 16 bases between the two germline ends. Germline CDR1 is SGHKS and CDR2 is YYEKEE (reference sequence). This CDR3 is CASSLEQGIWDTQYF. The CDR3 DNA reads as TGTGCCAGCAGCTTAGAACAGGGTATATGGGATACGCAGTATTTT.

DNA of the CDR3: TGTGCCAGCAGCGGAGGGACAGGGGTTATCACTGAAGCTTTCTTT. Translated: CASSGGTGVITEAFF. The V and J genes are TRBV5-5 and TRBJ1-1, with TRBD1 matching over 10 bases. The germline V gene encodes CDR1 SGHKS and CDR2 YYEKEE (reference sequence). This CDR3 is built from 15 residues. V trimming: 4 bases; J trimming: 4 bases; junction bases outside the gene matches: 7.

The rearrangement uses TRBV19 and TRBJ2-3, with TRBD2 matching 7 bases. The CDR3 sequence is 15 residues long. CDR1 and CDR2 (germline): LNHDA, SQIVND (reference sequence). V lost 4 bases to trimming and J lost 7 bases; unmatched junction nucleotides: 11. CDR3 sequence: CASSNLADPKNTQYF. CDR3 bases: TGTGCCAGTAGTAACCTAGCGGACCCCAAAAATACGCAGTATTTT.

This chain links TRBV7-2 with TRBJ1-3; the D is unclear. The germline V gene has CDR1 SGHTA and CDR2 FQGNSA. CDR3 length: 16 residues. V gave up 5 bases and J gave up 2 bases, with 16 bases separating them. CDR3 bases: TGTGCCAGCAGCCCGTCGAGGGAAGCTACTGGAAACACCATATATTTT. This translates into CASSPSREATGNTIYF.

The rearrangement links TRBV10-3 to TRBJ1-3, with D uncertain. The CDR3 consists of 18 residues. CDR1 and CDR2 from the germline V gene are ENHRY and SYGVKD. The V gene lost 5 bases and the J gene lost 4 bases, with 24 bases spanning the gap. CDR3 sequence (DNA): TGTGCCATCAGTCCCCAGGTTGTCCGAGTCTATTCCGGAAACACCATATATTTT. It is translated as CAISPQVVRVYSGNTIYF.

The V gene is TRBV6-5, the J gene TRBJ1-4; D is perhaps TRBD1 (6 bases). V was cut by 7 bases and J by 8 bases, with 17 bases left in between. This CDR3 region has 14 residues. The germline CDR1 and CDR2 sequences are MNHEY and SVGAGI. The CDR3 spells CASKPDRSGEKLFF. The DNA of the CDR3 is TGTGCCAGCAAACCAGACAGGTCAGGGGAAAAACTGTTTTTT.

The chain carries TRBV5-1 and TRBJ1-1, with TRBD1 as a possible D gene (6 bases). This CDR3 region has 13 residues. Germline values: CDR1 SGHRS, CDR2 YFSETQ. V was clipped by 9 bases and J by 1 base, with 13 bases between them. The CDR3 sequence is CATMEQGNTEAFF. CDR3 sequence (DNA): TGCGCCACCATGGAACAGGGGAACACTGAAGCTTTCTTT.

This clonotype was seen a handful of times. This chain uses TRBV7-6 with TRBJ1-6, with D tentatively TRBD1 (6 bases). This CDR3 region has 15 residues. In germline, CDR1 is SGHVS, CDR2 FNYEAQ. V dropped 4 bases and J dropped 8 bases, with 15 bases sitting between them. The CDR3 protein is CASSSGDRSDSPLHF. CDR3 bases: TGTGCCAGCAGCTCGGGAGACAGGTCCGATTCACCCCTCCACTTT.

DNA for the CDR3: TGTGCCAGCACTAAAACCGACAGAATGAACACTGAAGCTTTCTTT. The encoded protein is CASTKTDRMNTEAFF. The rearrangement joins TRBV12-3 or TRBV12-4 to TRBJ1-1; tentatively, D is TRBD1 (5 bases). V was clipped by 7 bases and J by 0 bases, with 15 bases between them. The CDR3 length is 15 residues.

This clonotype was found a few times. The chain joins TRBV7-9 to TRBJ2-7, with 8 bases lining up with TRBD1. The junction had 9 bases not matched to a gene; V was cut back by 6 bases and J by 5 bases. This CDR3 region has 14 residues. The germline V gene has CDR1 SEHNR and CDR2 FQNEAQ (reference sequence). CDR3 sequence reads: CASRDAGGKDEQYF. The CDR3 coding sequence is TGTGCCAGCAGAGACGCAGGGGGCAAGGACGAGCAGTACTTC.

The sample holds a few counts of this clonotype. The genes are TRBV5-1 and TRBJ1-1; no firm D call. The CDR3 is 13 residues long. CDR1 is SGHRS and CDR2 is YFSETQ in the germline V gene. V shed 4 bases and J shed 5 bases, with 12 bases lying between them. The CDR3 loop is CASSLRKETEAFF. Here the CDR3 DNA reads TGCGCCAGCAGCCTGCGGAAGGAGACTGAAGCTTTCTTT.

This clonotype has only a few counts. The rearrangement uses TRBV3-1 and TRBJ2-5; D is possibly TRBD2 (5 bases). The CDR3 has 13 amino acids. V shed 3 bases and J shed 3 bases, with 8 bases lying between them. Germline assignment: CDR1 LGHDT and CDR2 YNNKEL (reference sequence). The CDR3 region has the DNA TGTGCCAGCAGCCAGCACGGGGAAGAGACCCAGTACTTC. The encoded protein is CASSQHGEETQYF.

This clonotype was found a few times. The gene calls are TRBV20-1 and TRBJ1-5; maybe TRBD1 (6 bases). Trimming pared 5 bases from V and 0 bases from J, leaving 11 bases between. Germline V gene data show CDR1 as DFQATT and CDR2 as SNEGSKA (reference sequence). This CDR3 has 14 amino acids. The CDR3 here is CSAGTTDSNQPQHF. The CDR3 DNA follows: TGCAGTGCTGGGACAACAGATAGCAATCAGCCCCAGCATTTT.

This clonotype turned up a few times. This chain connects TRBV29-1 to TRBJ1-2; D is perhaps TRBD1 (6 bases). CDR1 is SQVTM, CDR2 ANQGSEA, per germline. V was pared by 2 bases and J by 4 bases, with 14 bases between. This CDR3 has 14 residues. CDR3 in amino acids: CSVELIGQIYGYTF. Written as DNA, the CDR3 is TGCAGCGTTGAATTAATCGGACAGATCTATGGCTACACCTTC.

Only a few counts were recorded for this clonotype. The genes are TRBV6-2 or TRBV6-3 and TRBJ1-1; D uncertain. CDR1 and CDR2 (germline): MNHEY, SVGEGT. Trimming shortened V by 2 bases and J by 3 bases, and 10 bases separated the two germline ends. This CDR3 spans 14 amino acids. This CDR3 reads CASSYAPPDTEAFF. The CDR3 nucleotides read TGTGCCAGCAGTTACGCCCCACCGGACACTGAAGCTTTCTTT.

The rearrangement joins TRBV7-2 to TRBJ1-1, with TRBD1 matching over 7 bases. The CDR3 sequence is 15 residues long. Trimming took 4 bases from V and 0 from J; bases not matched to a gene: 5. Germline lookup yields CDR1 SGHTA and CDR2 FQGNSA. The CDR3 nucleotides are TGTGCCAGCAGCTCCTATGGGACAGTGAACACTGAAGCTTTCTTT. It encodes CASSSYGTVNTEAFF.

This clonotype showed up just a few times. The V gene is TRBV7-9, the J gene TRBJ1-1; a possible D gene is TRBD1 (6 bases). CDR3 length: 14 amino acids. Germline V gene sequence: CDR1 SEHNR, CDR2 FQNEAQ (reference sequence). The V gene lost 3 bases and the J gene lost 2 bases, with 10 bases spanning the gap. The CDR3 region is CASSFRQDNTEAFF. CDR3 DNA: TGTGCCAGCAGCTTCCGACAGGACAACACTGAAGCTTTCTTT.

CDR3 sequence: CASRKGQETQYF. The DNA of the CDR3 is TGTGCCAGCAGAAAAGGCCAAGAGACCCAGTACTTC. The chain has TRBV12-3 or TRBV12-4 and TRBJ2-5; D is uncertain. The CDR3 covers 12 residues. V lost 6 bases and J 1 base, leaving 6 bases between the germline ends.

The rearrangement links TRBV6-5 to TRBJ1-4, with D possibly matching TRBD1 (6 bases). The CDR3 loop spans 16 amino acids. V lost 8 bases to trimming and J lost 2 bases, with 18 bases between them. In germline, CDR1 is MNHEY, CDR2 SVGAGI. CDR3 nucleotides: TGTGCCAGCCGGAGGGGGGACGAATGGACTAATGAAAAACTGTTTTTT. Its translation is CASRRGDEWTNEKLFF.

This clonotype appeared a few times. The chain joins TRBV5-1 to TRBJ2-3; 9 bases are a match to TRBD2. The CDR3 runs 18 residues. From germline, CDR1 is SGHRS and CDR2 YFSETQ. With V trimmed by 4 bases and J by 2 bases, 14 bases remained unmatched. This CDR3 reads CASSTSSFSGGNTDTQYF. CDR3 DNA sequence: TGCGCCAGCAGCACCAGTTCGTTTAGCGGGGGAAACACAGATACGCAGTATTTT.

This clonotype was detected only a few times. The CDR3 spells CASSQPDYTQYF. The DNA of the CDR3 is TGCGCCAGCAGTCAACCCGATTATACGCAGTATTTT. J is TRBJ2-3 and V is TRBV23-1; D gene uncertain. TRBV23-1 is recorded as an ORF, its role being uncertain. Deletions cut 2 bases from V and 7 bases from J, with 7 bases between. The CDR3 sequence is 12 residues long.

The chain combines TRBV14 with TRBJ1-1; D not resolved. Germline assignment: CDR1 SGHDN and CDR2 FVKESK. The CDR3 extends over 14 amino acids. V lost 5 bases, J lost 3 bases, and 13 bases lay in between. CDR3 nucleotides: TGTGCCAGCAGCACATCTCGAGGCGACACTGAAGCTTTCTTT. It is translated as CASSTSRGDTEAFF.

Written as DNA, the CDR3 is TGCGCCAGCAGCTTGTCAGTTCGGACAGGGACTTCACCCCTCCACTTT. Its translation is CASSLSVRTGTSPLHF. This chain uses TRBV5-1 with TRBJ1-6, with 8 bases matching TRBD1. Looked up from germline, CDR1 is SGHRS and CDR2 is YFSETQ. The CDR3 has 16 residues. V gave up 1 base and J gave up 9 bases; unmatched junction bases: 9.

This chain connects TRBV5-6 to TRBJ2-7, with no clear D. CDR3 size: 14 residues. V lost 2 bases, J lost 2 bases, and 11 bases lay in between. Germline V gives CDR1 SGHDT, CDR2 YYEEEE. This CDR3 is CASSFRGRPYEQYV. Written as DNA, the CDR3 is TGTGCCAGCAGCTTTAGAGGACGACCCTACGAGCAGTACGTC.